The 15 T cell receptor beta chains below all came from one sample that was sequenced in a study of T cell repertoires in cytomegalovirus infection (dated by TCRdb to the late 2010s). These receptors' targets are unknown. Sequencing relied on an Illumina HiSeq 1500. The public reads were reprocessed in TCRdb via fastp at Q25 and MiXCR, keeping in-frame beta chains. Rows are combined by CDR3 protein, so each entry shows the most common genes and DNA. The sample contains approximately 990,000 distinct CDR3 sequences, around 30% of them found a single time. The top ten constitute over 13% of the sample. The treatment or condition label here, explained by the study, means: in vitro stimulation with specific CMV peptide epitopes to enrich CMV-specific T cells. The sequences come from cultured CD8+ T cells from PBMCs, collected from culture after CMV antigen stimulation. Receptors were obtained from a human donor in good health (CMV status not recorded). Some clones in this sample may be carry-over from other donors' samples.

CDR3 region: CASSPPDRGVTGELFF. The DNA for the CDR3 is TGTGCCAGCAGTCCGCCTGACAGGGGGGTCACCGGGGAGCTGTTTTTT. The chain uses TRBV6-5 and TRBJ2-2; 9 bases are a match to TRBD1. The CDR3 loop spans 16 amino acids. V gave up 5 bases and J gave up 4 bases; unmatched junction bases: 8. Germline-derived CDR1 and CDR2 are MNHEY and SVGAGI.

The rearrangement links TRBV7-3 to TRBJ2-2, with a tentative D call TRBD2 (7 bases). V shed 4 bases and J shed 7 bases, with 16 bases lying between them. The CDR3 covers 15 residues. The V gene's germline CDR1 is SGHTA and CDR2 FQGTGA. The CDR3 nucleotides read TGTGCCAGCAGCTGGGAGGGGGGCTTCGGCGGGGAGCTGTTTTTT. It is translated as CASSWEGGFGGELFF. Full variable domain (outside the CDR3, taken from reference TRBV7-3 and TRBJ2-2): GAGVSQTPSNKVTEKGKYVELRCDPISGHTALYWYRQSLGQGPEFLIYFQGTGAADDSGLPNDRFFAVRPEGSVSTLKIQRTERGDSAVYLCASSWEGGFGGELFFGEGSRLTVL.

The chain carries TRBV2 and TRBJ1-2; the D gene is possibly TRBD1 (5 bases). The germline V gene has CDR1 SNHLY and CDR2 FYNNEI. The V and J ends lost 4 bases and 4 bases respectively, with 16 bases between them. The CDR3 totals 15 residues. Here the CDR3 reads CASSAPREQAYGYTF. CDR3 DNA: TGTGCCAGCAGTGCCCCCCGGGAACAGGCCTATGGCTACACCTTC.

V and J are TRBV27 and TRBJ2-1, with D possibly being TRBD1 (6 bases). V lost 3 bases and J lost 6, with 9 bases in between. In germline, CDR1 is MNHEY, CDR2 SMNVEV (reference sequence). This CDR3 comprises 13 residues. CDR3 in amino acids: CASSLWGLNEQFF. CDR3 nucleotide sequence: TGTGCCAGCAGTTTGTGGGGGCTCAATGAGCAGTTCTTC.

CDR3 DNA sequence: TGCAGCGTTGAGGACAGGGGCAAGAGAAAAAACTATGGCTACACCTTC. It codes for CSVEDRGKRKNYGYTF. The genes are TRBV29-1 and TRBJ1-2, with 9 bases fitting TRBD1. The CDR3 runs 16 residues. The junction had 10 bases not matched to a gene; V was cut back by 3 bases and J by 2 bases. CDR1 and CDR2 from the germline V gene are SQVTM and ANQGSEA. The complete variable domain, with remaining parts taken from reference TRBV29-1 and TRBJ1-2, reads SAVISQKPSRDICQRGTSLTIQCQVDSQVTMMFWYRQQPGQSLTLIATANQGSEATYESGFVIDKFPISRPNLTFSTLTVSNMSPEDSSIYLCSVEDRGKRKNYGYTFGSGTRLTVV.

This clonotype was recorded at least ten times. In DNA form, the CDR3 reads TGTGCCAGCAGAGGGACAGGGGGCAGGGTGCCGGATAGCACAGATACGCAGTATTTT. Translated: CASRGTGGRVPDSTDTQYF. The chain links TRBV12-3 or TRBV12-4 to TRBJ2-3; 12 bases match TRBD1. The CDR3 loop spans 19 amino acids. J was trimmed by 0 bases and V by 6 bases; bases with no gene match: 13.

This clonotype occurred once. This chain uses TRBV3-1 with TRBJ1-1, with a possible D match to TRBD1 (5 bases). Germline V lookup: CDR1 LGHDT, CDR2 YNNKEL (reference sequence). The CDR3 totals 14 residues. Trimming took 0 bases from V and 7 from J, leaving 12 bases between them. Here the CDR3 reads CASSQDWDQGEAFF. The CDR3 nucleotides read TGTGCCAGCAGCCAAGATTGGGACCAGGGTGAAGCTTTCTTT.

This clonotype showed up just a few times. This chain links TRBV7-9 with TRBJ1-2, with 9 bases aligning to TRBD1. The V and J ends lost 1 base and 3 bases, in that order; junction bases with no gene match: 3. CDR1 is SEHNR and CDR2 is FQNEAQ in the germline V gene (reference sequence). CDR3 length equals 15 residues. In DNA form, the CDR3 reads TGTGCCAGCAGCTTAGGGGACAGGGATCACTATGGCTACACCTTC. It specifies CASSLGDRDHYGYTF.

The chain has TRBV6-1 and TRBJ2-3, with 10 bases matching TRBD2. The CDR3 sequence is 19 residues long. V trimming: 4 bases; J trimming: 1 base; junction bases outside the gene matches: 14. CDR1 is MNHNS and CDR2 is SASEGT in the germline V gene. CDR3 sequence reads: CASSVASGGLIRGTDTQYF. The CDR3 nucleotides read TGTGCCAGCAGTGTGGCTAGCGGGGGCCTCATCCGGGGCACAGATACGCAGTATTTT.

The chain carries TRBV19 and TRBJ2-1, with D unresolved. Germline loops: CDR1 LNHDA, CDR2 SQIVND (reference sequence). The CDR3 is 12 residues long. V was shortened by 3 bases and J by 4 bases, with 4 bases between the two germline ends. The CDR3 nucleotides are TGTGCCAGTAGTATGGAATACAATGAGCAGTTCTTC. It codes for CASSMEYNEQFF.

Worth noting for this clonotype: A read error may account for a junction end that differs from germline. V is TRBV7-7 and J is TRBJ2-5, with 9 bases identical to TRBD2. This CDR3 is 17 amino acids long. Per the germline V gene, CDR1 is SSHAT and CDR2 is FNYEAQ (reference sequence). CDR3 nucleotides: TGTGCTAGCAGCTTAGAGACCCAGCGGGGGGCCCAAGAGACCCAGTACTTC. Its translation: CASSLETQRGAQETQYF.

This clonotype was observed at least ten times. The gene calls are TRBV28 and TRBJ2-2, with D perhaps matching TRBD1 (5 bases). The CDR3 loop spans 16 amino acids. Germline values: CDR1 MDHEN, CDR2 SYDVKM. The V and J ends lost 3 bases and 2 bases respectively, with 13 bases between them. The CDR3 reads CASSFKQGGNTGELFF. The CDR3 DNA is TGTGCCAGCAGTTTTAAGCAGGGTGGTAACACCGGGGAGCTGTTTTTT.

The chain joins TRBV19 to TRBJ1-2; 9 nucleotides agree with TRBD1. The CDR3 is made up of 15 amino acids. Looked up from germline, CDR1 is LNHDA and CDR2 is SQIVND (reference sequence). The J segment lost 6 bases and the V segment lost 3 bases, leaving 8 bases of the junction unmatched. The CDR3 DNA follows: TGTGCCAGTAGTATTCTGACAGGGGGGATGGATGGCTACACCTTC. Encoded protein: CASSILTGGMDGYTF.

This clonotype was counted only a few times. V gene TRBV7-8 combines with J gene TRBJ2-3, with 9 bases aligning to TRBD2. Germline CDR1 SGHVS, CDR2 FQNEAQ. The CDR3 loop spans 16 amino acids. V shed 5 bases and J 2 bases; nucleotides not matched to a gene: 8. This CDR3 reads CASSPVVAGVTDTQYF. CDR3 DNA sequence: TGTGCCAGCAGCCCCGTAGTAGCGGGGGTCACAGATACGCAGTATTTT.

This rearrangement joins TRBV5-1 to TRBJ2-3; possibly TRBD1 for D (6 bases). This CDR3 is 20 amino acids long. Germline CDR1 SGHRS, CDR2 YFSETQ. The V end lost 0 bases, the J end lost 6 bases, and 29 bases lay between the germline ends. CDR3 amino acids: CASSLGDLGRAGALGDTQYF. The CDR3 nucleotides are TGCGCCAGCAGCTTGGGAGACTTGGGAAGAGCAGGGGCCCTTGGTGATACGCAGTATTTT.